This T cell receptor (beta chain) was found in a study of T cells in Graves' hyperthyroidism and ophthalmopathy. The germline CDR1 and CDR2 sequences are MNHEY and SVGEGT. The length of the CDR3 is 14 residues. V lost 6 bases, J lost 8 bases, and 19 bases lay in between. RNA transcripts provided the source from which TCR beta CDR3 regions were amplified. A first-round RT-PCR of the TCR CDR3 used the HTBI primer set. TCRdb analysed the multiplex PCR reads with MiXCR anew, one entry per CDR3 protein. Of under 300,000 distinct CDR3 sequences listed, over 12% are singletons. Study-wide points: A model of 13 V-J pairs discriminated ophthalmopathy from stable hyperthyroidism.

In this sample, this clonotype turned up a few times. Its antigen is as yet unknown. The chain carries TRBV6-2 or TRBV6-3 and TRBJ1-1; D not resolved. The sequenced material came from blood. This TCR came from a woman aged 45 to 65 with Graves' hyperthyroidism that later progressed to Graves' ophthalmopathy. The CDR3 DNA reads as TGTGCCAGCAGGACGCAAAGCATTAATATAGAAGCTTTCTTT. It is translated as CASRTQSINIEAFF.